These 25 T cell receptor beta chains were sequenced from one sample in a study of blood T cell repertoires in COVID-19. Data came from immunoSEQ multiplex PCR; TCRdb stores just in-frame clones and leaves some out. The sample includes hundreds of thousands of clones, approximately 88% of them seen just once. The sequenced material came from peripheral blood. The receptors come from a woman in her twenties or thirties with COVID-19, enrolled during active disease.

The genes are TRBV27 and TRBJ2-7; TRBD2 agrees at 7 bases. Trimming at V came to 6 bases and at J to 0 bases, leaving 2 bases not matched to a gene. The CDR3 runs 13 residues. CDR1 and CDR2 (germline): MNHEY, SMNVEV (reference sequence). This CDR3 reads CASRGGNSYEQYF. In DNA, the CDR3 is TGTGCCAGCAGGGGGGGGAACTCCTACGAGCAGTACTTC.

The CDR3 here is CASSVGRREWEPQHF. In DNA, the CDR3 is TGTGCCAGCAGCGTGGGACGGCGGGAGTGGGAGCCCCAGCATTTT. The J gene is TRBJ1-5, the V gene TRBV5-8; a weak D match, TRBD1 (5 bases). The CDR3 has 15 residues. Germline CDR1 SGHTS, CDR2 YDEGEE. The V end lost 4 bases, the J end lost 8 bases, and 19 bases lay between the germline ends. Supplemented by reference TRBV5-8 and TRBJ1-5, the full variable domain reads EAGVTQSPTHLIKTRGQQATLRCSPISGHTSVYWYQQALGLGLQFLLWYDEGEERNRGNFPPRFSGRQFPNYSSELNVNALELEDSALYLCASSVGRREWEPQHFGDGTRLSIL.

This clone was counted between two and nine times. V usage is TRBV7-2 and J usage is TRBJ1-3, with D tentatively TRBD1 (5 bases). Germline lookup yields CDR1 SGHTA and CDR2 FQGNSA. The CDR3 has 14 amino acids. With 1 base removed from V and 4 bases from J, the gap between germline ends came to 8 bases. DNA of the CDR3: TGTGCCAGCAGCTTAGGATCAGGGGGAAACACCATATATTTT. Its protein is CASSLGSGGNTIYF.

This clone has just one count. The chain combines TRBV5-1 with TRBJ2-7; TRBD1 matches 7 bases. This CDR3 region has 16 residues. The trim removed 4 bases at V and 7 bases at J, leaving 17 bases unmatched. Looked up from germline, CDR1 is SGHRS and CDR2 is YFSETQ. DNA of the CDR3: TGCGCCAGCAGCCCGATTGGACAGGCCACCGGGCATGAGCAGTACTTC. Protein: CASSPIGQATGHEQYF.

The CDR3 protein is CASKGTSGEREQYF. The CDR3 DNA is TGTGCCAGCAAGGGGACTAGCGGGGAGCGCGAGCAGTACTTC. V and J are TRBV27 and TRBJ2-7; 13 bases map to TRBD2. CDR3 size: 14 residues. Germline trimming cut 7 bases from V and 6 bases from J; bases unmatched to any gene: 6. Germline assignment: CDR1 MNHEY and CDR2 SMNVEV (reference sequence).

The chain recombines TRBV9 with TRBJ1-1; D might be TRBD1 (6 bases). V lost 3 bases to trimming and J lost 0 bases, with 12 bases between them. The CDR3 contains 15 residues. Germline V gene sequence: CDR1 SGDLS, CDR2 YYNGEE. CDR3 bases: TGTGCCAGCAGCGGAGAAAGGGGGTTGAACACTGAAGCTTTCTTT. It yields the protein CASSGERGLNTEAFF.

The chain recombines TRBV5-5 with TRBJ2-2; D not certain. V was clipped by 1 base and J by 1 base, with 8 bases between them. From germline, CDR1 is SGHKS and CDR2 YYEKEE (reference sequence). The CDR3 is 15 residues long. CDR3: CASSLRPENTGELFF. Written as DNA, the CDR3 is TGTGCCAGCAGCTTGCGTCCAGAGAACACCGGGGAGCTGTTTTTT. The whole variable domain, remainder taken from reference TRBV5-5 and TRBJ2-2, is DAGVTQSPTHLIKTRGQQVTLRCSPISGHKSVSWYQQVLGQGPQFIFQYYEKEERGRGNFPDRFSARQFPNYSSELNVNALLLGDSALYLCASSLRPENTGELFFGEGSRLTVL.

J is TRBJ2-1 and V is TRBV19; TRBD2 aligns across 8 bases. Germline CDR1 is LNHDA and CDR2 is SQIVND (reference sequence). The CDR3 is 15 amino acids. The trim removed 7 bases at V and 3 bases at J, leaving 8 bases unmatched. CDR3 in amino acids: CASTPAGDLYNEQFF. In DNA, the CDR3 is TGTGCCAGTACCCCAGCGGGAGATCTCTACAATGAGCAGTTCTTC.

This rearrangement joins TRBV6-2 or TRBV6-3 to TRBJ2-7, with TRBD1 matching 8 bases. Trimming removed 2 bases from V and 2 bases from J; junction bases left unmatched: 2. The CDR3 loop spans 14 amino acids. Per germline, CDR1 MNHEY and CDR2 SVGEGT. The CDR3 DNA is TGTGCCAGCAGTTACGCGGGACAGGCCTACGAGCAGTACGTC. It specifies CASSYAGQAYEQYV.

This sequence joins TRBV6-2 or TRBV6-3 and TRBJ1-1; no firm D call. Looked up from germline, CDR1 is MNHEY and CDR2 is SVGEGT. Between the trimmed V and J ends, which lost 2 bases and 3 bases, there was a span of 16 bases. This CDR3 is 16 amino acids long. The CDR3, as DNA: TGTGCCAGCAGTTACGGCGGGATTATGGCTTACACTGAAGCTTTCTTT. It codes for CASSYGGIMAYTEAFF.

The genes are TRBV7-9 and TRBJ2-3; 7 bases line up with TRBD1. The germline V gene has CDR1 SEHNR and CDR2 FQNEAQ (reference sequence). V was pared by 5 bases and J by 0 bases, with 11 bases of the junction left unmatched. The CDR3 totals 17 residues. In DNA, the CDR3 is TGTGCCAGCAGCCGACTTGGACAGGACCTTAGCACAGATACGCAGTATTTT. Its translation: CASSRLGQDLSTDTQYF.

This chain's CDR3 is CASRWASGGAYEQYF. The CDR3 nucleotides are TGTGCCAGCCGATGGGCTAGCGGGGGGGCCTACGAGCAGTACTTC. The chain uses TRBV27 and TRBJ2-7, with 12 bases identical to TRBD2. V lost 8 bases to trimming and J lost 2 bases; unmatched junction nucleotides: 7. The germline V gene has CDR1 MNHEY and CDR2 SMNVEV (reference sequence). The CDR3 runs to 15 residues.

The DNA of the CDR3 is TGTGCCAGCATGCAGTCAGGGGTCAACACTGAAGCTTTCTTT. Translated: CASMQSGVNTEAFF. The chain couples TRBV28 to TRBJ1-1, with a weak D call TRBD1 (6 bases). Trimming stripped 7 bases from V and 2 bases from J, with 14 bases between. The CDR3 is 14 residues long. Germline V gene lookup returns CDR1 MDHEN and CDR2 SYDVKM.

The chain employs TRBV27 and TRBJ2-7, with D possibly being TRBD1 (5 bases). This CDR3 spans 13 amino acids. Per germline, CDR1 MNHEY and CDR2 SMNVEV (reference sequence). Trimming left V 5 bases short and J 2 bases short, with 10 bases between. The chain's CDR3 is CASSAGSTYEQYV. CDR3 nucleotide sequence: TGTGCCAGCAGTGCAGGGTCAACCTACGAGCAGTACGTC.

CDR3 amino acids: CASSLIATGVGYTF. DNA for the CDR3: TGTGCCAGCAGCTTGATCGCTACAGGGGTCGGCTACACCTTC. This chain links TRBV5-6 with TRBJ1-2, with 7 bases fitting TRBD1. V shed 1 base and J 8 bases; nucleotides not matched to a gene: 8. The CDR3 is 14 residues long. In germline, CDR1 is SGHDT, CDR2 YYEEEE.

This chain links TRBV27 with TRBJ2-3, with a weak D call TRBD2 (6 bases). This CDR3 is built from 14 residues. The germline V gene encodes CDR1 MNHEY and CDR2 SMNVEV (reference sequence). The V end was cut by 2 bases, the J end by 2 bases, with 8 bases between. CDR3 in DNA: TGTGCCAGCAGTTTACGGGGGTCCACAGATACGCAGTATTTT. It specifies CASSLRGSTDTQYF.

The chain recombines TRBV14 with TRBJ2-3; D is ambiguous. Germline CDR1 and CDR2: SGHDN and FVKESK. V was shortened by 1 base and J by 4 bases, with 12 bases between the two germline ends. The CDR3 has 15 residues. CDR3 protein: CASSQAPDWPDTQYF. The CDR3 DNA is TGTGCCAGCAGCCAAGCCCCCGACTGGCCAGATACGCAGTATTTT.

The rearrangement uses TRBV23-1 and TRBJ2-2; weak D call: TRBD2 (5 bases). TRBV23-1 is an ORF, and what it does is uncertain. This CDR3 spans 16 amino acids. The V end lost 3 bases, the J end lost 5 bases, and 16 bases lay between the germline ends. The CDR3 DNA follows: TGCGCCAGCAGTCAGTACGGTAGGTGCGGGACCGGGGAGCTGTTTTTT. Protein product: CASSQYGRCGTGELFF.

J is TRBJ2-7 and V is TRBV7-9, with D unresolved. The V end lost 0 bases, the J end lost 3 bases, and 6 bases lay between the germline ends. Germline CDR1 is SEHNR and CDR2 is FQNEAQ (reference sequence). The CDR3 loop spans 13 amino acids. CDR3 sequence: CASSLAGSYEQYV. The CDR3 bases are TGTGCCAGCAGCTTAGCGGGCAGCTACGAGCAGTACGTC.

J is TRBJ2-5 and V is TRBV11-3; weak D call: TRBD2 (8 bases). Germline V gene lookup returns CDR1 SGHNT and CDR2 YENEEA. V dropped 5 bases and J dropped 3 bases, with 19 bases sitting between them. The CDR3 has 16 residues. CDR3 loop: CASSLRGGTVEETQYF. CDR3 sequence (DNA): TGTGCCAGCAGCCTACGGGGGGGGACAGTGGAAGAGACCCAGTACTTC.

The V call is TRBV7-2, the J call TRBJ2-1; D might be TRBD1 (5 bases). The germline gives CDR1 SGHTA, CDR2 FQGNSA. The CDR3 extends over 13 amino acids. V dropped 5 bases and J dropped 4 bases, with 9 bases sitting between them. The DNA for the CDR3 is TGTGCCAGCAGCGCCCGACAGTACAATGAGCAGTTCTTC. Amino acids: CASSARQYNEQFF.

The genes are TRBV28 and TRBJ2-1, with D perhaps matching TRBD2 (7 bases). Looked up from germline, CDR1 is MDHEN and CDR2 is SYDVKM. This CDR3 comprises 15 residues. V was pared by 8 bases and J by 5 bases, with 19 bases between. The CDR3 loop reads CASEEGGGENNEQFF. CDR3 DNA sequence: TGTGCCAGCGAGGAGGGGGGGGGCGAGAACAATGAGCAGTTCTTC.

In DNA, the CDR3 is TGTGCCAGCAGCTTAGGGACAGATGAAAAACTGTTTTTT. Its translation is CASSLGTDEKLFF. V is TRBV7-8 and J is TRBJ1-4, with TRBD1 as a possible D gene (6 bases). There are 13 residues in the CDR3. V gave up 1 base and J gave up 6 bases, with 6 bases separating them. Per the germline V gene, CDR1 is SGHVS and CDR2 is FQNEAQ.

The chain has TRBV30 and TRBJ2-4; TRBD1 agrees at 7 bases. The CDR3 sequence is 16 residues long. The ends lost 0 bases at V and 0 bases at J; junction bases unmatched: 5. Germline V lookup: CDR1 GTSNPN, CDR2 SVGIG (reference sequence). The CDR3 loop reads CAWSVGRGIAKNIQYF. CDR3 bases: TGTGCCTGGAGTGTAGGCAGGGGGATAGCCAAAAACATTCAGTACTTC.

The rearrangement links TRBV6-2 or TRBV6-3 to TRBJ2-1; 8 nucleotides align to TRBD1. Trimming cost V 5 bases and J 10 bases; bases outside gene matches: 4. CDR3 length: 12 residues. Germline V gives CDR1 MNHEY, CDR2 SVGEGT. The CDR3 here is CASSRNRGEQFF. CDR3 coding DNA: TGTGCCAGCAGTCGAAACAGGGGGGAGCAGTTCTTC.